Listed below are T cell receptor beta chains from one sample, sequenced in a study of shared clonotypes between healthy human individuals. The repertoire was sequenced with immunoSEQ multiplex PCR; TCRdb's copy has only in-frame clones and lacks some. Altogether about 1.1 million clones are present, approximately 80% being singletons, with the ten largest covering 0.5% to 0.6%. Sample: memory CD4+ T cells from PBMCs. Receptors were obtained from a man between 18 and 29 years old in good health. Some clones in this sample may be carry-over from other donors' samples. The CDR3 runs from the conserved cysteine through the conserved F or W. Fields, in order: V gene, CDR3 length, clone size, CDR3 protein. A clone size is listed for some rows: how often the clone was seen (once, few, many), or a class if it is expanded.

v_call: TRBV14
cdr3_length: 16
clone_size: .
cdr3_aa: CASSPTEGAWGTEAFF

v_call: TRBV30
cdr3_length: 11
clone_size: .
cdr3_aa: CAWSPGDGYTF

v_call: TRBV4-2
cdr3_length: 15
clone_size: .
cdr3_aa: CASSQDVGLLYEQYF

v_call: TRBV7-9
cdr3_length: 16
clone_size: .
cdr3_aa: CASSLGWSGANYGYTF

v_call: TRBV28
cdr3_length: 17
clone_size: .
cdr3_aa: CASSSRDRNPRGYEQYF

v_call: TRBV9
cdr3_length: 14
clone_size: .
cdr3_aa: CASSSSPSSYEQYF

v_call: TRBV7-4
cdr3_length: 14
clone_size: .
cdr3_aa: CASSLIARYQPQHF

v_call: TRBV27
cdr3_length: 16
clone_size: .
cdr3_aa: CASSPVGGGGLGEQYF

v_call: TRBV7-9
cdr3_length: 14
clone_size: few
cdr3_aa: CASKEGSLTGELFF

v_call: TRBV19
cdr3_length: 16
clone_size: .
cdr3_aa: CASSATGTGRNQPQHF

v_call: TRBV28
cdr3_length: 17
clone_size: .
cdr3_aa: CASSLSSLAGGHHTQYF

v_call: TRBV28
cdr3_length: 14
clone_size: .
cdr3_aa: CASSSTRDLNEQFF

v_call: TRBV5-4
cdr3_length: 14
clone_size: .
cdr3_aa: CASSADGGGDTQYF

v_call: TRBV7-2
cdr3_length: 12
clone_size: .
cdr3_aa: CASSQPPREQYF

v_call: TRBV19
cdr3_length: 14
clone_size: .
cdr3_aa: CASSPSGQGLPQHF

v_call: TRBV5-4
cdr3_length: 16
clone_size: .
cdr3_aa: CASSLDRTGFTDTQYF

v_call: TRBV28
cdr3_length: 13
clone_size: .
cdr3_aa: CASSLKGYTEAFF

v_call: TRBV2
cdr3_length: 14
clone_size: few
cdr3_aa: CASKGPASTDTQYF

v_call: TRBV30
cdr3_length: 15
clone_size: .
cdr3_aa: CAWSSTFLSSYEQYF

v_call: TRBV6-1
cdr3_length: 14
clone_size: .
cdr3_aa: CASSEAGRAYEQYF

v_call: TRBV5-1
cdr3_length: 15
clone_size: .
cdr3_aa: CASSNPTGGFTEAFF

v_call: TRBV11-2
cdr3_length: 15
clone_size: few
cdr3_aa: CASSDRDRGFNEQFF

v_call: TRBV19
cdr3_length: 12
clone_size: .
cdr3_aa: CASSIRVGEQYF

v_call: TRBV9
cdr3_length: 14
clone_size: once
cdr3_aa: CASSALTGENEQFF

v_call: TRBV5-1
cdr3_length: 15
clone_size: .
cdr3_aa: CASSLGHAAVSEAFF

v_call: TRBV6-1
cdr3_length: 14
clone_size: .
cdr3_aa: CASTRDWDTDTQYF

v_call: TRBV11-3
cdr3_length: 13
clone_size: .
cdr3_aa: CASSLYSHGELFF

v_call: TRBV13
cdr3_length: 16
clone_size: .
cdr3_aa: CASSLGSETINNEQFF

v_call: TRBV6-5
cdr3_length: 13
clone_size: few
cdr3_aa: CASSYRADQPQHF

v_call: TRBV19
cdr3_length: 15
clone_size: .
cdr3_aa: CASRLGTGDTGELFF

v_call: TRBV20-1
cdr3_length: 11
clone_size: .
cdr3_aa: CSVGGTHGYTF

v_call: TRBV28
cdr3_length: 15
clone_size: many
cdr3_aa: CASSLGRAGLTEAFF

v_call: TRBV5-4
cdr3_length: 15
clone_size: .
cdr3_aa: CASSVERARVPEQYF

v_call: TRBV9
cdr3_length: 17
clone_size: .
cdr3_aa: CASSVREPGLGYQPQHF

v_call: TRBV10-3
cdr3_length: 15
clone_size: .
cdr3_aa: CAIRPREGANTEAFF

v_call: TRBV11-3
cdr3_length: 13
clone_size: .
cdr3_aa: CASSFGAGDTQYF

v_call: TRBV7-9
cdr3_length: 14
clone_size: .
cdr3_aa: CASSLRTMNYGYTF

v_call: TRBV15
cdr3_length: 15
clone_size: .
cdr3_aa: CATSRDARASGELFF

v_call: TRBV10-2
cdr3_length: 14
clone_size: .
cdr3_aa: CASSVGKSNQPQHF

v_call: TRBV27
cdr3_length: 17
clone_size: .
cdr3_aa: CASSLVGWPPRSTEAFF

v_call: TRBV18
cdr3_length: 16
clone_size: .
cdr3_aa: CASSPRDRGLWNEQFF

v_call: TRBV7-3
cdr3_length: 17
clone_size: .
cdr3_aa: CASSVHLRASSYNEQFF

v_call: TRBV7-9
cdr3_length: 13
clone_size: .
cdr3_aa: CAPQKVLTDTQYF